This entry is about one TCR beta chain. Its antigen remains unknown. The record originates from a study of T-cell memory formation after mild COVID-19. Whole-study findings and limits: The study found contracting CD4+ clones mainly in CM and EM and contracting CD8+ clones in EMRA.

This CDR3 region has 14 residues. Looked up from germline, CDR1 is SGHDT and CDR2 is YYEEEE. V gave up 4 bases and J gave up 5 bases; unmatched junction bases: 4. TCRdb redid the calling of the 5' RACE reads with MiXCR, one entry per CDR3 protein. Seen here are about 400,000 distinct CDR3 sequences, 20% to 30% observed once, and the top ten hold over 10%. The receptor's source is an adult woman who had mild COVID-19 (a few samples of this study predate the infection). Cell type and time point are not known. The chain is built from TRBV5-6 and TRBJ2-1; 9 bases are a match to TRBD1. Material for sequencing was PBMCs or a T cell subset sorted from them (not recorded which). The CDR3, as DNA: TGTGCCAGCAGCGTAGGGACAGGGAACAATGAGCAGTTCTTC. The encoded protein is CASSVGTGNNEQFF.